The 30 T cell receptor beta chains listed next were all sequenced from one sample in a study of CD8+CD57+ T cells in acquired aplastic anemia. Patients picked for sequencing had shown CD8+CD57+ cell expansion detected by flow cytometry. According to the study, genomic DNA was the template for TCR beta VDJ and CDR3 profiling. In TCRdb, the reads were re-called with MiXCR into one record per CDR3 protein. The repertoire includes approximately 260,000 distinct CDR3 sequences, less than 85% of them detected once, and about 41% sits in the top ten. Material: sorted CD4+, CD8+, or CD8+CD57+ T cells (not recorded which) from PBMCs. The source of these receptors is a human donor with aplastic anemia.

This chain joins TRBV5-1 and TRBJ2-3, with D hard to call. Trimming took off 4 bases at V and 4 bases at J, with 16 bases between the two ends. CDR3 length equals 15 residues. The germline V gene encodes CDR1 SGHRS and CDR2 YFSETQ. The CDR3 coding sequence is TGCGCCAGCAGCGGTATGGCGCTTAGGGCAGATACGCAGTATTTT. As protein: CASSGMALRADTQYF.

V usage is TRBV5-1 and J usage is TRBJ2-1; D possibly uses TRBD1 or TRBD2 (6 bases each). The CDR3 consists of 13 residues. V was cut by 4 bases and J by 11 bases, with 16 bases left in between. From germline, CDR1 is SGHRS and CDR2 YFSETQ. CDR3 in amino acids: CASSEGGEHKQFF. DNA for the CDR3: TGCGCCAGCAGCGAGGGGGGAGAACACAAGCAGTTCTTC.

Note on this clonotype: A read error may produce the germline difference seen at one junction end. The rearrangement links TRBV9 to TRBJ2-3, with TRBD2 as a possible D gene (6 bases). The length of the CDR3 is 13 residues. Germline assignment: CDR1 SGDLS and CDR2 YYNGEE. CDR3 sequence: CASGAGGADTEYF. The CDR3, as DNA: TGTGCCAGCGGGGCCGGGGGAGCAGATACGGAGTATTTT.

Remarks on this clonotype: The CDR3 does not close with the conserved phenylalanine or tryptophan, likely indicating a read error. It is unclear where the CDR3 begins or ends on the DNA, so no DNA is shown, and the CDR3 is as TCRdb lists it. This rearrangement joins TRBV7-9 to TRBJ2-3; whether TRBD1, the table's D call, matches the DNA was not checked. Germline values: CDR1 SEHNR, CDR2 FQNEAQ (reference sequence). The CDR3 totals 13 residues, both ends included. The CDR3 loop reads CASSFVPGELFFG.

V is TRBV10-3 and J is TRBJ1-1; a possible D gene is TRBD1 (5 bases). Trimming removed 7 bases at V and 0 bases at J, with 12 bases between. Germline V lookup: CDR1 ENHRY, CDR2 SYGVKD. The CDR3 is made up of 14 amino acids. The CDR3 coding sequence is TGTGCCATCACTACAGACAGACTGAACACTGAAGCTTTCTTT. This translates into CAITTDRLNTEAFF.

V usage is TRBV6-1 and J usage is TRBJ2-3, with TRBD2 matching 9 bases. Germline CDR1 is MNHNS and CDR2 is SASEGT. J lost 6 bases, V lost 7 bases, and 11 bases had no gene match. This CDR3 is built from 15 residues. CDR3 nucleotide sequence: TGTGCCAGCATCCCCTCAGCGGGAGGTCCCGATACGCAGTATTTT. It translates to CASIPSAGGPDTQYF.

V usage is TRBV7-2 and J usage is TRBJ1-2; 9 bases are shared with TRBD1. V lost 0 bases and J lost 7; bases outside the gene matches: 3. Germline CDR1 SGHTA, CDR2 FQGNSA. The CDR3 spans 14 residues. The CDR3 reads CASSLAGTGTGYTF. CDR3 DNA sequence: TGTGCCAGCAGCTTAGCTGGGACAGGGACTGGCTACACCTTC.

The chain couples TRBV9 to TRBJ2-7; 7 positions agree with TRBD2. Germline V gives CDR1 SGDLS, CDR2 YYNGEE. The CDR3 has 15 residues. With V trimmed by 3 bases and J by 9 bases, 15 bases remained unmatched. The CDR3 loop reads CASSAGASGVDTQYV. The DNA of the CDR3 is TGTGCCAGCAGCGCCGGGGCTAGCGGAGTAGATACGCAGTACGTC.

This clonotype was seen only a few times. This chain joins TRBV25-1 and TRBJ1-4; a possible D gene is TRBD1 (5 bases). The CDR3 is made up of 13 amino acids. V was clipped by 7 bases and J by 6 bases, with 12 bases between them. Germline CDR1 MGHDK, CDR2 SYGVNS. CDR3 in DNA: TGTGCCAGCAAGCGGGGGGGAGATGAAAAACTGTTTTTT. This gives the protein CASKRGGDEKLFF.

Of note for this clonotype: Germline is not matched at one junction end, which may reflect a read error. The CDR3 sequence: CASSPGTTQYAYTF. CDR3 nucleotides: TGTGCCAGCAGCCCAGGAACTACACAATATGCCTACACCTTC. This chain joins TRBV15 and TRBJ1-2; D gene unclear. Germline values: CDR1 LNHNV, CDR2 YYDKDF (reference sequence). The CDR3 extends over 14 amino acids.

Regarding this clonotype: The junction differs from germline at one of its ends, possibly a read error. The V call is TRBV5-1, the J call TRBJ1-1, with D unclear. Germline CDR1 reads SGHRS; CDR2 reads YFSETQ. This CDR3 contains 15 residues. Written as DNA, the CDR3 is TGTGCCAGCAGCTTTACTAGCGCAAGGAGCACTGAAGCTTTCTTT. It encodes CASSFTSARSTEAFF.

The chain is built from TRBV5-1 and TRBJ2-7; 7 positions agree with TRBD1. The CDR3 consists of 15 residues. J lost 1 base, V lost 4 bases, and 8 bases had no gene match. The germline CDR1 and CDR2 sequences are SGHRS and YFSETQ. The CDR3 protein is CASSDGTAESYEQYF. The DNA for the CDR3 is TGCGCCAGCAGCGATGGGACAGCGGAATCCTACGAGCAGTACTTC. The full variable domain, rest sourced from reference TRBV5-1 and TRBJ2-7, is KAGVTQTPRYLIKTRGQQVTLSCSPISGHRSVSWYQQTPGQGLQFLFEYFSETQRNKGNFPGRFSGRQFSNSRSEMNVSTLELGDSALYLCASSDGTAESYEQYFGPGTRLTVT.

A note on this clonotype: Since no conserved phenylalanine or tryptophan closes the CDR3, a read error is the likely cause. The chain links TRBV9 to TRBJ2-7; D unresolved. This CDR3 has 13 amino acids. V was clipped by 5 bases and J by 8 bases, with 17 bases between them. Germline V gene data show CDR1 as SGDLS and CDR2 as YYNGEE. CDR3 protein: CASRDRGADQQYG. As DNA, the CDR3 is TGTGCCAGCAGAGATAGAGGCGCGGATCAGCAGTACGGC.

V is TRBV7-8 and J is TRBJ1-5; D gene unclear. The CDR3 is made up of 16 amino acids. V was pared by 1 base and J by 13 bases, with 23 bases between. The germline gives CDR1 SGHVS, CDR2 FQNEAQ. The CDR3, as DNA: TGTGCCAGCAGCTTAGGGGGAGGCACCGATACTCAGCATCAGCATTTT. Its translation: CASSLGGGTDTQHQHF.

A remark on this clonotype: One end of the junction fails to match germline, which may point to a read error. This chain uses TRBV2 with TRBJ2-6; possible D gene TRBD2, 6 bases. Germline loops: CDR1 SNHLY, CDR2 FYNNEI. CDR3 length: 17 residues. DNA for the CDR3: TGTGCCAGCACTCAAGGGAGGATCCCCTCTGGGGCCAACGTCCTAGGTTTC. It codes for CASTQGRIPSGANVLGF.

This clonotype was picked up one time. CDR3 bases: TGTGCCAGCAGCGTAGGAGTGGACTTTTCCTTCGAGGAATACTTC. Translated: CASSVGVDFSFEEYF. The chain recombines TRBV7-9 with TRBJ2-7, with D possibly TRBD2 on 5 matching bases. V lost 5 bases and J 13 bases, leaving 27 bases between the germline ends. The germline CDR1 and CDR2 sequences are SEHNR and FQNEAQ (reference sequence). This CDR3 is 15 amino acids long.

J is TRBJ2-7 and V is TRBV11-1; D is unclear. Germline V gene data show CDR1 as SGHAT and CDR2 as FQDESV (reference sequence). This CDR3 comprises 16 residues. For the CDR3, the DNA is TGTGCCAGCAGCTTATCGTCCCACTCGAGCTCCAACGAGCAGTACGTC. This gives the protein CASSLSSHSSSNEQYV.

The chain carries TRBV2 and TRBJ1-2; unclear D gene. The CDR3 loop spans 12 amino acids. V was pared by 6 bases and J by 2 bases, with 7 bases between. Germline V gene sequence: CDR1 SNHLY, CDR2 FYNNEI. This CDR3 is CASSQRNYGYTF. The CDR3 DNA is TGTGCCAGCAGCCAAAGGAACTATGGCTACACCTTC.

The chain joins TRBV29-1 to TRBJ2-5; D not resolved. The germline V and J ends were trimmed by 6 bases and 5 bases, with 13 bases remaining between them. Germline-derived CDR1 and CDR2 are SQVTM and ANQGSEA. The CDR3 covers 12 residues. CDR3 region: CSVYVGAETQYF. Written as DNA, the CDR3 is TGCAGCGTCTACGTGGGCGCGGAGACCCAGTACTTC.

In this sample, this clonotype turned up once. This CDR3 fails to terminate in the conserved phenylalanine or tryptophan, so it likely reflects a read error. No DNA is shown, since the ends of the CDR3 on it are uncertain; the CDR3 is the one TCRdb lists. This chain joins TRBV7-9 and TRBJ2-3; TRBD2, the table's D call, was not compared with the DNA. Germline CDR1 SEHNR, CDR2 FQNEAQ (reference sequence). Including both end residues, the CDR3 is 13 amino acids long. The CDR3 reads CASGFGGSGRKYL.

Worth noting for this clonotype: This is likely a read error, given that the CDR3 carries no conserved phenylalanine or tryptophan at its end. The DNA is left out, because the CDR3 cannot be placed on it with certainty; the CDR3 is given as TCRdb lists it. V usage is TRBV20-1 and J usage is TRBJ2-2; the table names TRBD1, a call not compared with the DNA. With termini counted, the CDR3 has 8 amino acids. CDR1 DFQATT and CDR2 SNEGSKA come from the germline V gene (reference sequence). The CDR3 loop is CSARAPLA.

This clonotype has only a few counts. Relative to the germline gene, one junction end is altered; a read error may explain this. This chain links TRBV25-1 with TRBJ2-3, with D unresolved. Germline values: CDR1 MGHDK, CDR2 SYGVNS. This CDR3 has 13 amino acids. Here the CDR3 reads CASREFGTDAQYF. The CDR3 nucleotides are TGTGCCAGCAGGGAATTTGGCACAGACGCGCAGTATTTC.

The chain is built from TRBV7-8 and TRBJ2-7; D perhaps matches TRBD2 (6 bases). This CDR3 has 18 residues. V lost 1 base and J lost 1, with 20 bases in between. The V gene's germline CDR1 is SGHVS and CDR2 FQNEAQ. CDR3 nucleotide sequence: TGTGCCAGCAGCTTAGAGGGAGGCCCGAATGCCCATTCCTACGAGCAGTACGTC. It specifies CASSLEGGPNAHSYEQYV.

This chain links TRBV9 with TRBJ1-2; 8 bases fit TRBD1. Looked up from germline, CDR1 is SGDLS and CDR2 is YYNGEE. After removal of 3 bases from V and 9 bases from J, the junction contained 16 bases not matched to a gene. The CDR3 runs to 16 residues. CDR3 in amino acids: CASSAASDRAYGCYTF. For the CDR3, the DNA is TGTGCCAGCAGCGCAGCCTCGGACAGGGCATATGGCTGCTACACCTTC.

This clonotype was seen many times. The CDR3 ends on some other residue instead of the conserved phenylalanine or tryptophan, so this is likely a read error. The DNA is left out, because the CDR3 cannot be placed on it with certainty; the CDR3 is given as TCRdb lists it. The chain uses TRBV7-8 and TRBJ2-3; TRBD1, the table's D call, lacks a check against the DNA. CDR1 SGHVS and CDR2 FQNEAQ come from the germline V gene. The CDR3 spans 13 residues, counting both ends. The CDR3 sequence is CASSYDPDGTALS.

The CDR3: CASTVGPGEGDTQYF. As DNA, the CDR3 is TGCGCCAGCACGGTAGGTCCAGGGGAGGGAGATACGCAGTATTTT. V and J are TRBV5-1 and TRBJ2-3, with a possible D match to TRBD2 (7 bases). The CDR3 extends over 15 amino acids. Germline CDR1 reads SGHRS; CDR2 reads YFSETQ. Trimming stripped 6 bases from V and 5 bases from J, with 19 bases between.

This clonotype has at least ten counts. The rearrangement links TRBV7-9 to TRBJ2-3; 15 positions match TRBD2. CDR3 length: 16 amino acids. Unmatched junction bases numbered 6, after V lost 5 bases and J lost 6 bases. The germline gives CDR1 SEHNR, CDR2 FQNEAQ (reference sequence). The CDR3 loop reads CASSRGTSGGSDTQYF. The CDR3 DNA reads TGTGCCAGCAGCCGTGGGACTAGCGGGGGGTCGGATACGCAGTATTTT.

A word on this clonotype: Here the CDR3 omits its conserved ending phenylalanine or tryptophan, so a read error is the likely source. The DNA is omitted, as the CDR3 cannot be located on it reliably, and the CDR3 follows TCRdb's listing. The genes are TRBV7-9 and TRBJ2-4. Inclusive of both ends, the CDR3 amounts to 12 amino acids. CDR1 is SEHNR and CDR2 is FQNEAQ in the germline V gene (reference sequence). Here the CDR3 reads CASSRAASIQDL.

This clonotype was counted a few times. The chain carries TRBV9 and TRBJ2-3; either TRBD1 or TRBD2 may supply D (5 bases each). The germline CDR1 and CDR2 sequences are SGDLS and YYNGEE. Trimming took 0 bases from V and 15 from J, leaving 20 bases between them. This CDR3 region has 14 residues. DNA of the CDR3: TGTGCCAGCAGCGTAGAAGGGGACCCGAAGGATGGCTATTTT. Translated: CASSVEGDPKDGYF. The full variable domain, in which reference TRBV9 and TRBJ2-3 provide the parts outside the CDR3, is DSGVTQTPKHLITATGQRVTLRCSPRSGDLSVYWYQQSLDQGLQFLIQYYNGEERAKGNILERFSAQQFPDLHSELNLSSLELGDSALYFCASSVEGDPKDGYFGPGTRLTVL.

Points on this clonotype: At one boundary the junction diverges from the germline segment, which might be a read error. CDR3 amino acids: CASSLAASPGTQNF. Here the CDR3 DNA reads TGTGCCAGCAGCTTAGCGGCTAGTCCCGGTACGCAGAATTTT. V and J are TRBV7-9 and TRBJ2-3, with D unresolved. The CDR3 has 14 amino acids. From germline, CDR1 is SEHNR and CDR2 FQNEAQ (reference sequence).